The rows below give T cell receptor beta chains drawn from one sample of a study of cytomegalovirus exposure and HLA in healthy donors. The protocol was immunoSEQ multiplex PCR, while the TCRdb copy is restricted to in-frame clones and leaves out a portion. The data contain under 150,000 clones, about 80% of them singletons. Sequencing used PBMCs. The receptors here all came from a woman between 40 and 55 years old in good health and CMV-seronegative. CDR3s leave out the opening cysteine and the closing phenylalanine or tryptophan. Fields, in order: J gene, V gene, D gene, CDR3 protein. The D gene is left open where the match is weak.

TRBJ1-3,TRBV6-1,-,ASSASRLSSGNTIY
TRBJ2-1,TRBV10-1,TRBD2,ASSYSGTSSYNEQF
TRBJ1-1,TRBV7-9,-,ASSFGQGMGNTEAF
TRBJ1-1,TRBV7-2,-,ASSLDLIQGRTEAF
TRBJ2-3,TRBV7-9,-,ASSSGLTGADTQY
TRBJ1-1,TRBV7-2,-,ASSPVTEAF
TRBJ2-1,TRBV19,TRBD1,ASTPGGYNEQF
TRBJ2-3,TRBV7-2,-,ASSSGTTDTQY
TRBJ1-2,TRBV2,-,ASREDSGPYGYT
TRBJ1-5,TRBV18,-,ASSLSTGDNQPQH
TRBJ2-2,TRBV27,-,ASRTSGGTGTGELF
TRBJ2-1,TRBV9,TRBD2,ASTATSGMSNEQF
TRBJ2-7,TRBV6-5,TRBD2,ASSYVRGTYEQY